This T cell receptor (beta chain) is drawn from a study of T cells in Graves' hyperthyroidism and ophthalmopathy. Individuals with ophthalmopathy presented a Clinical Activity Score of at least 3, a NOSPECS grade of at least 4 and a duration under 3 months. Lactation, pregnancy, other autoimmune disease or uncontrolled infection excluded patients. This sample holds PBMCs from approximately 9 ml fresh peripheral blood. It was RNA transcripts that yielded the amplified TCR beta CDR3 regions. First-round RT-PCR with HTBI primers amplified the TCR CDR3 region. Using its own MiXCR run on the multiplex PCR reads, TCRdb lists one record per CDR3 protein. Here the sample spans fewer than 500,000 distinct CDR3 sequences, around 13% being singletons. This clonotype was seen repeatedly, ten times or more. What it binds is unknown. V was trimmed by 5 bases and J by 3 bases, leaving 20 bases between them. The CDR3 contains 16 residues. CDR1 and CDR2 from the germline V gene are MDHEN and SYDVKM.

Study outcomes and limitations: The blood repertoire included most of the expanded thyroid clonotypes above 0.001.

This chain links TRBV28 with TRBJ2-7; the D gene is possibly TRBD1 (5 bases). The TCR was taken from a woman in her twenties or thirties with Graves' ophthalmopathy. The specimen sequenced was blood. CDR3: CASSLDLTVTLYEQYF. The CDR3 DNA follows: TGTGCCAGCAGTCTTGACTTGACAGTAACCCTCTACGAGCAGTACTTC.